The 2 T cell receptor beta chains given below trace back to one sample, sequenced in a study of OX40 agonist ivuxolimab in advanced cancers. The data were produced by immunoSEQ multiplex PCR, yet TCRdb's version contains in-frame clones alone and is incomplete. The table shows around 130,000 clones, with over 85% occurring only once. The specimen comprised CD4+ or CD8+ T cells sorted from blood, sampled in a trial of the OX40 agonist ivuxolimab. All receptors derive from an adult with an advanced solid tumor such as melanoma, head and neck, liver or kidney cancer.

The rearrangement links TRBV6-1 to TRBJ2-2; D remains ambiguous. V was cut by 7 bases and J by 0 bases, with 9 bases left in between. This CDR3 comprises 14 residues. CDR1 and CDR2 from the germline V gene are MNHNS and SASEGT. CDR3: CASTIPTNTGELFF. CDR3 in DNA: TGTGCCAGCACCATTCCAACGAACACCGGGGAGCTGTTTTTT.

The chain recombines TRBV7-6 with TRBJ2-3; D is uncertain. Between the trimmed V and J ends, which lost 5 bases and 0 bases, there was a span of 3 bases. This CDR3 comprises 12 residues. Germline V gives CDR1 SGHVS, CDR2 FNYEAQ. The CDR3, as DNA: TGTGCCAGCAGCCTTAGCACAGATACGCAGTATTTT. It encodes CASSLSTDTQYF.